This note documents a single T cell receptor (beta chain) sequence. This sample was taken from a study of blood T cell repertoires in COVID-19. Whole-study context: Samples taken during acute and convalescent COVID-19 were collected in the United States, Italy and Spain.

Repertoires were generated with immunoSEQ multiplex PCR, while TCRdb's copy carries only in-frame clones and drops some. The sample shows some 400,000 clones, approximately 90% of them seen only once. The CDR3 sequence is 15 residues long. Trimming removed 3 bases from V and 0 bases from J; junction bases left unmatched: 2. Looked up from germline, CDR1 is GTSNPN and CDR2 is SVGIG (reference sequence). Participant-given clinical history determined each cohort assignment. This receptor was obtained from a woman aged 35 to 49 who had been exposed to COVID-19. The specimen sequenced was PBMCs or T cells enriched from blood (not recorded which). The chain is built from TRBV30 and TRBJ1-1; 12 positions match TRBD1. The CDR3 reads CAWRGQGALNTEAFF. The CDR3 DNA sequence: TGTGCCTGGAGGGGACAGGGGGCTCTGAACACTGAAGCTTTCTTT. The whole variable domain, remainder taken from reference TRBV30 and TRBJ1-1, is SQTIHQWPATLVQPVGSPLSLECTVEGTSNPNLYWYRQAAGRGLQLLFYSVGIGQISSEVPQNLSASRPQDRQFILSSKKLLLSDSGFYLCAWRGQGALNTEAFFGQGTRLTVV.